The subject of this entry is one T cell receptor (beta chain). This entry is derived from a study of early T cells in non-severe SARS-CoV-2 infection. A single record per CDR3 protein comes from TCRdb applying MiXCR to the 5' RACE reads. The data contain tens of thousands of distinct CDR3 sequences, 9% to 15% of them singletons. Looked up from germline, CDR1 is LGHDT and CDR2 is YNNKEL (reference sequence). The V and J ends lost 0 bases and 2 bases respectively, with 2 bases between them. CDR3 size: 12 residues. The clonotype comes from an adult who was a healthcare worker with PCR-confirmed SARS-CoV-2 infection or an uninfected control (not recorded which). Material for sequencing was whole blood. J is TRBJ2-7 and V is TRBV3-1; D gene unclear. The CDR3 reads CASSQETYEQYF. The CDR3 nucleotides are TGTGCCAGCAGCCAAGAAACCTACGAGCAGTACTTC.